The T cell receptor beta chain described here comes from a study of coeliac disease. Study-level findings and limits: Most TRB amino acid sequences occurred in only one sample.

In the case of this clone: What it recognizes is unknown.

The CDR3 consists of 15 residues. Germline V gives CDR1 LGHNA, CDR2 YNFKEQ. The V and J ends lost 4 bases and 5 bases, in that order; junction bases with no gene match: 7. The repertoire was sequenced with immunoSEQ multiplex PCR; TCRdb's copy has only in-frame clones and lacks some. The repertoire consists of about 3,300 clones, with 64% occurring once and the leading ten covering around 35%. This chain connects TRBV4-2 to TRBJ2-7, with 11 bases that match TRBD2. This sequence originates from a woman between 35 and 50 years old. The sample comprised intraepithelial lymphocytes from the gut. The CDR3 region is CASSPRASGRNEQYF. Here the CDR3 DNA reads TGTGCCAGCAGCCCCCGAGCTAGCGGGAGGAACGAGCAGTACTTC.